This T cell receptor beta chain was sequenced during a study of cytomegalovirus exposure and HLA in healthy donors (dated by TCRdb to about 2017). For context, the study as a whole: According to an earlier analysis of 587 of the donors, about 190 million T cells yielded 90 million to 130 million unique TCR beta sequences and 276 Gb of sequence data. Of the roughly 400 genotyped donors, approximately 80% were placed in the genetic ancestry cluster associated with self-reported Caucasian donors. Several DR-DQ haplotypes were handled as single units for association and clustering because linkage in the cohort was strong. An early release that covered fewer than 750 HLA-typed donors contained approximately 320 gigabases of sequencing data and tens of millions of unique TCR sequences. The study used immunosequencing to profile the T cell repertoires of approximately 690 subjects and linked those repertoires to cytomegalovirus serostatus. Rather than using new phenotypic data, the later analysis identified candidate immune exposures from TCR beta sequences and from how often those sequences occurred across donors. Across approximately 420 genotyped donors of the cohort, an average of about 240,000 unique TCR beta nucleotide sequences per donor were sequenced, and 15% to 20% of those sequences were non-productive. All discovery cohort repertoires had been generated on a single sequencing platform. The aim of the study was to test whether cataloging public T cell receptors could identify signatures of past pathogen exposure. In addition to the first cohort of several hundred subjects, a separate validation cohort of 130 or so different subjects was used. To decide whether each TCR beta V gene segment behaved as functional or pseudogenic, an earlier analysis of several hundred of the donors relied on high-throughput TCR beta sequencing. In a later analysis, previously published TCR beta repertoires from 550 to 700 donors were re-analyzed and high-resolution HLA genotyping was added so that TCR occurrence patterns could be studied. Alongside the repertoire data, information on donor age, sex, ethnicity and CMV serostatus was compiled. Class I and class II HLA loci were covered by the typing at four-digit resolution. In a later genetic analysis, genome-wide SNP genotypes for about three fifths of the roughly 670 donors were used, and that subset was treated as a discovery cohort. Typing coverage varied by locus: roughly 629-630 donors for A, B, C, DRB1 and DQB1; approximately 520 for DQA1; more than 600 for DPA1; approximately 470 for DPB1. High-throughput TCR immunosequencing, statistical association of individual TCRs with disease status, and machine learning were combined to predict cytomegalovirus infection status.

Between the V and J ends, shortened by 4 bases and 4 bases respectively, the junction contains 13 bases. Taken from the germline V gene (reference sequence), the CDR1 and CDR2 loops are MNHEY and SMNVEV. Including the terminal cysteine and phenylalanine, the CDR3 comprises 14 residues. Just CDR3 DNA is preserved here, 42 bases in frame from base 1. The cohort comprised under 700 healthy bone marrow donors. At the time of sampling, every cohort member was nominally healthy, though immune exposures that went unrecorded were likely present. The donor tested CMV seronegative and was one of the 352 seronegative cohort members. A peripheral blood sample was collected from each donor, and TCR beta sequencing was performed on peripheral blood mononuclear cells. The Qiagen DNeasy Blood Extraction Kit was used to extract genomic DNA from the blood cell samples. Remarks on this clone: Its antigen has not been determined.

Overall results and qualifications from the work: While some public TCRs were present in many individuals, most TCR sequences turned up only very rarely across donors. An earlier analysis of 450 to 750 of the donors showed that most TCR beta V segments appeared in productive rearrangements either about 87% or about 30% of the time, which broadly matched IMGT annotations. In a later analysis, HLA-associated TCR beta chains were found to be more clonally expanded and to have lower generation probabilities than equally common non-associated chains. The classifier was reported to diagnose cytomegalovirus status with high specificity and sensitivity in both the original and validation cohorts. Some IMGT-functional V segments, including TRBV6-2 and TRBV6-3, could not be told apart with the 87-base-pair reads, so those segments were excluded. The sequencing pipeline was judged likely to have produced a cluster of highly shared sequence variants as a technical artifact. Roughly uniform sequencing depth across donors was assumed in presence/absence analyses, although this assumption may not hold. A later analysis reported that several top co-occurrence clusters appeared linked to parvovirus B19, influenza, CMV and Epstein-Barr virus. A later analysis associated about 17,000 TCR beta sequences with specific HLA alleles at a false discovery rate of 0.05. A further reported finding was that TCR beta sequences accurately predicted the HLA-A and HLA-B alleles for most subjects in the first cohort. The cohort was sequenced for TCR beta chains only, and without alpha or paired-chain data the features that could be detected were limited. A later analysis found that TCR association rates varied across HLA loci, with DRB1 alleles showing the most associated TCRs and HLA-C alleles the fewest. The earlier analysis of 587 of the donors excluded around 17 rarely observed V segments, including chromosome 9 orphons, because counts were too low. The study listed over 150 TCR beta chains as associated with cytomegalovirus. Linkage disequilibrium might explain the correlated functional status among segregating V segments, but an unknown experimental factor could not be excluded. It was suggested by the authors that the approach could potentially be generalized to other disease states and immunological phenotypes. Compared with the approximately 700-donor mean, donors in an Asian-associated ancestry cluster had fewer N-insertions in productive TCRs, according to a later genetic analysis. For the cohort, immune exposure information was limited to CMV serostatus. In a later analysis, most CMV-associated TCR beta chains were found to appear HLA-restricted, with HLA associations seemingly driven largely by CMV exposure. A few of the identified cytomegalovirus-associated TCR beta chains were confirmed in vitro to be specific for cytomegalovirus antigens. In a later genetic analysis, a missense DCLRE1C variant was associated with V-gene and J-gene trimming of TCR beta chains, and the association was replicated in an independent cohort. Because HLA typing was missing for some donors at each locus, association tests included only the typed subset. Strong co-occurrence of HLA alleles, especially DR and DQ, made assigning TCR associations to individual alleles difficult.

Libraries were constructed by the immunoSEQ multiplex PCR assay. A mixture of 60 forward primers for TCR Vbeta segments and 13 reverse primers for TCR Jbeta segments was used in the multiplex PCR. The CDR3 region of rearranged TCR beta genes was amplified from genomic DNA with a multiplex PCR assay. The Illumina HiSeq System was used to sequence the amplified TCR beta libraries as 87-base-pair reads. The original methods were these. Across the 500 to 750 repertoires, a later analysis counted roughly 84 million unique TCR beta chains, roughly 11 million of which were shared by at least two donors. To remove PCR and sequencing errors, raw reads were error-corrected and collapsed into unique sequences using a nearest-neighbor algorithm that merged closely related sequences. V, D and J gene segments were assigned by aligning CDR3 sequences to IMGT reference sequences. Each retained sequence needed at least a six-nucleotide match to both a V gene segment and a J gene segment. A rearrangement was called productive if the CDR3 had no stop codons and remained in frame with V and J, and every other rearrangement was called non-productive. CDR3 was defined by IMGT convention, running from the second conserved V-encoded cysteine to the conserved J-encoded phenylalanine. In an earlier analysis of more than 550 of the donors, sequences lacking an unambiguous match to a single V gene segment were excluded. An earlier analysis of several hundred of the donors called V segments functional above 56.7% productive rearrangements and segregating when the between-donor standard deviation exceeded 5%. To diagnose cytomegalovirus status from the catalog of TCR beta chain sequences, a statistical classification framework was built. In a later analysis, TCR nucleotide sequences were compared against IMGT/GENE-DB human TR gene sequences so that V and J genes could be assigned. In a later analysis, CDR3 sequences and most-parsimonious VDJ recombination scenarios were assigned using the TCRdist pipeline. In a later analysis, each TCR beta chain was defined by its CDR3 amino acid sequence together with its V-gene family, and reads without a unique V-gene family were excluded. In a later analysis, fewer than 650 highly shared, low-generation-probability nucleotide sequences were removed to address suspected cross-contamination and a sequencing artifact. In a later analysis, a clonal expansion index for each public chain was calculated from normalized within-repertoire ranks of inferred template counts. A later analysis computed generation probabilities with a VDJ recombination model fitted to out-of-frame rearrangements, and checked the results against IGoR. A later analysis scored TCR-TCR, TCR-HLA and TCR-CMV co-occurrence with hypergeometric tests, applying a repertoire-size bias correction to TCR pairs. In a later analysis, false discovery rates were estimated by permuting HLA or CMV assignments 20 times. In a later analysis, co-occurring TCRs were grouped with DBSCAN, and TCRdist sequence similarity was added when clustering was performed within HLA-allele-positive subsets. Repertoires with fewer than 30,000 or more than 120,000 public chains were left out of co-occurrence clustering, as were four to six repertoires with anomalous nucleotide sharing. The source is immuneACCESS, and TCRdb retained only in-frame sequences with V and J called. Part of the clones is not carried over; for the studies checked, unresolved V genes explain less than half of this, and the remainder is unexplained. That table gives V, J and clone size, and the DNA gave D and trimming. The sample's records list 200,000 or so clones. The ten biggest clones cover almost 0.75% of the sample.

This receptor was taken from a boy between 10 and 17 years old in good health and CMV-seronegative. Here the chain combines TRBV27 and TRBJ1-1; TRBD1 is possibly the D segment (5 matching bases). The sample was PBMCs. In nucleotides, the sequence is TGTGCCAGCAGTTGGGGCCAGGGCGTCACTGAAGCTTTCTTT. Translated, this is CASSWGQGVTEAFF.